These T cell receptor beta chains were read from a single sample in a study of T-cell memory formation after mild COVID-19. A single record per CDR3 protein comes from TCRdb applying MiXCR to the 5' RACE reads. There are approximately 260,000 distinct CDR3 sequences in the sample; roughly 17% occur only once, and under 25% lies in the top ten. Sequencing was performed on PBMCs or a T cell subset sorted from them (not recorded which). These receptors originate from a man between 18 and 29 years old who had mild COVID-19 (a few samples of this study predate the infection). Cell type and time point are not known. Both conserved end residues are part of each CDR3. Fields, in order: J gene, D gene, clone size, V gene, CDR3 protein, CDR3 DNA. A D gene is named only where the DNA matches it firmly. Clone size is given for some rows only: seen once, a few or many times, or a class if the clone is expanded.

>TRBJ1-2|NA|NA|TRBV5-5
CASSFDRSSPPGYTF
TGTGCCAGCAGTTTCGACAGGTCCAGCCCCCCGGGCTACACCTTC
>TRBJ1-4|NA|NA|TRBV15
CATTQGRDEKLFF
TGTGCCACCACCCAGGGGCGGGATGAAAAACTGTTTTTT
>TRBJ2-2|TRBD1|NA|TRBV12-3/TRBV12-4
CASSQRTGDTGELFF
TGTGCCAGCAGTCAAAGGACAGGGGACACCGGGGAGCTGTTTTTT
>TRBJ2-3|TRBD2|few|TRBV27
CASRPRGGKGSLDTQYF
TGTGCCAGCAGACCCCGCGGGGGGAAAGGGAGTTTAGATACGCAGTATTTT
>TRBJ2-1|NA|few|TRBV12-3/TRBV12-4
CASRHARRPVGEQFF
TGTGCCAGCAGGCACGCCAGGCGCCCTGTTGGTGAGCAGTTCTTC
>TRBJ2-3|TRBD2|few|TRBV9
CASSVAAGAWDTQYF
TGTGCCAGCAGCGTAGCAGCGGGGGCATGGGATACGCAGTATTTT
>TRBJ2-3|TRBD2|many|TRBV4-1
CASSQSLAGGVTDTQYF
TGCGCCAGCAGCCAATCTTTAGCGGGGGGCGTCACAGATACGCAGTATTTT
>TRBJ2-1|TRBD2|few|TRBV12-3/TRBV12-4
CASSFSRLAGVEQFF
TGTGCCAGCAGTTTCTCAAGACTAGCGGGGGTTGAGCAGTTCTTC
>TRBJ1-2|TRBD1|few|TRBV20-1
CSAGTGPYIFGYTF
TGCAGTGCCGGGACAGGGCCCTATATTTTTGGCTACACCTTC
>TRBJ2-5|TRBD2|few|TRBV11-2
CASSLPRRAGGPETQYF
TGTGCCAGCAGCTTACCCCGACGAGCGGGGGGGCCAGAGACCCAGTACTTC
>TRBJ2-2|NA|NA|TRBV28
CASSYIGELFF
TGTGCCAGCAGTTATATCGGGGAGCTGTTTTTT
>TRBJ1-2|TRBD1|NA|TRBV6-5
CASNPTGGAVDGYTF
TGTGCCAGCAACCCGACAGGGGGCGCAGTCGATGGCTACACCTTC
>TRBJ1-5|NA|few|TRBV12-3/TRBV12-4
CASSEGPPQHF
TGTGCCAGCAGCGAAGGTCCGCCCCAGCATTTT
>TRBJ2-1|NA|few|TRBV7-6
CASSWWGATYNEQFF
TGTGCCAGCAGCTGGTGGGGAGCGACCTACAATGAGCAGTTCTTC
>TRBJ2-1|TRBD1|NA|TRBV6-2/TRBV6-3
CASCLTGAYNKQFF
TGTGCCAGCTGCCTGACAGGGGCGTACAATAAGCAGTTCTTC
>TRBJ2-4|NA|many|TRBV20-1
CSATALAKNIQYF
TGCAGTGCTACGGCGCTAGCCAAAAACATTCAGTACTTC
>TRBJ1-1|TRBD1|NA|TRBV6-5
CASSSRTGWTEAFF
TGTGCCAGCAGTTCCAGGACAGGGTGGACTGAAGCTTTCTTT
>TRBJ2-7|TRBD2|NA|TRBV20-1
CSAPRLAGTSYEQYF
TGCAGTGCTCCTCGACTAGCGGGGACCTCCTACGAGCAGTACTTC
>TRBJ2-2|TRBD1|NA|TRBV5-1
CASSLEQGAAGELFF
TGCGCCAGCAGCTTGGAACAGGGGGCCGCCGGGGAGCTGTTTTTT
>TRBJ2-1|NA|NA|TRBV2
CASTGTRSYNEQFF
TGTGCCAGCACGGGGACTCGGTCCTACAATGAGCAGTTCTTC
>TRBJ1-5|NA|NA|TRBV5-5
CASSLGQWVQDQPQHF
TGTGCCAGCAGCTTGGGGCAATGGGTTCAGGATCAGCCCCAGCATTTT
>TRBJ1-1|NA|NA|TRBV20-1
CSAPPVTRWGTEAFF
TGCAGTGCTCCGCCAGTGACCCGGTGGGGCACTGAAGCTTTCTTT
>TRBJ2-4|TRBD1|few|TRBV7-9
CASSLNAKTGRDIQYF
TGTGCCAGCAGCCTAAACGCTAAGACAGGGCGGGACATTCAGTACTTC
>TRBJ1-5|NA|NA|TRBV7-9
CASSMDNQPQHF
TGTGCCAGCAGTATGGATAATCAGCCCCAGCATTTT
>TRBJ1-2|NA|NA|TRBV28
CASSEDSSGYTF
TGTGCCAGCAGTGAGGACAGTTCTGGCTACACCTTC
>TRBJ2-7|TRBD1|many|TRBV27
CASSPYPTGGHYEQYF
TGTGCCAGCAGTCCCTACCCGACAGGGGGCCACTACGAGCAGTACTTC
>TRBJ2-3|TRBD1|NA|TRBV7-6
CASSRQGAPNTQYF
TGTGCCAGCAGCAGACAGGGGGCGCCGAATACGCAGTATTTT
>TRBJ2-3|TRBD1|few|TRBV7-2
CASSAGQGSGAYPQYF
TGTGCCAGCAGCGCCGGACAGGGATCGGGTGCATACCCGCAGTATTTT
>TRBJ1-5|NA|NA|TRBV7-2
CASSPRAVGNGQPQHF
TGTGCCAGCAGCCCCCGGGCAGTAGGGAACGGCCAGCCCCAGCATTTT
>TRBJ2-5|TRBD1|NA|TRBV6-5
CASQPWTGRQETQYF
TGTGCCAGCCAGCCCTGGACAGGCCGCCAAGAGACCCAGTACTTC
>TRBJ2-5|NA|few|TRBV19
CASSKQARETQYF
TGTGCCAGTAGTAAACAAGCGAGAGAGACCCAGTACTTC
>TRBJ2-5|NA|few|TRBV3-1
CASGSLVRETQYF
TGTGCCAGCGGCAGCCTAGTCCGGGAGACCCAGTACTTC
>TRBJ1-5|TRBD1|few|TRBV6-5
CASRTGVQPQHF
TGTGCCAGCAGAACAGGGGTACAGCCCCAGCATTTT
>TRBJ2-7|NA|few|TRBV5-6
CASSLGDEQYF
TGTGCCAGCAGCTTGGGAGACGAGCAGTACTTC
>TRBJ1-5|NA|NA|TRBV20-1
CSATDGPHQPQHF
TGCAGTGCTACGGACGGGCCTCACCAGCCCCAGCATTTT
>TRBJ2-7|TRBD2|NA|TRBV12-3/TRBV12-4
CASSRLADEQYF
TGTGCCAGCAGTAGACTAGCGGACGAGCAGTACTTC
>TRBJ2-7|TRBD2|few|TRBV7-2
CASSFAGGREQYF
TGTGCCAGCAGCTTCGCGGGGGGGCGGGAGCAGTACTTC
>TRBJ2-3|TRBD1|few|TRBV6-2/TRBV6-3
CASSETGVIDTQYF
TGTGCCAGCAGTGAGACAGGGGTAATAGATACGCAGTATTTT
>TRBJ2-3|NA|few|TRBV4-1
CASSTADSTDTQYF
TGCGCCAGCAGCACAGCCGACAGTACAGATACGCAGTATTTT
>TRBJ2-6|NA|NA|TRBV7-2
CASSPRVSWGHSSGANVLTF
TGTGCCAGCAGCCCTCGGGTATCTTGGGGACACTCCTCTGGGGCCAACGTCCTGACTTTC
>TRBJ2-3|TRBD1|few|TRBV7-9
CASSLGGQGKNTQYF
TGTGCCAGCAGCTTAGGCGGACAGGGGAAGAATACGCAGTATTTT
>TRBJ1-1|TRBD1|NA|TRBV7-9
CASEGAPDTEAFF
TGTGCCAGCGAGGGGGCACCGGACACTGAAGCTTTCTTT
>TRBJ1-1|NA|few|TRBV28
CASSLYRGLGTEAFF
TGTGCCAGCAGTTTATATCGGGGGTTAGGCACTGAAGCTTTCTTT
>TRBJ1-1|NA|NA|TRBV27
CASSFLRGGLTEAFF
TGTGCCAGCAGTTTTTTGAGGGGGGGGCTCACTGAAGCTTTCTTT
>TRBJ1-1|TRBD1|few|TRBV6-6
CASSYPDRDTEAFF
TGTGCCAGCAGCTACCCAGACAGGGACACTGAAGCTTTCTTT
>TRBJ1-5|TRBD1|few|TRBV12-3/TRBV12-4
CASSDTGGVQPQHF
TGTGCCAGCAGTGATACAGGGGGCGTTCAGCCCCAGCATTTT
>TRBJ2-7|TRBD1|many|TRBV7-6
CASSLTGDYEQYF
TGTGCCAGCAGCCTGACAGGGGACTACGAGCAGTACTTC
>TRBJ2-7|NA|NA|TRBV3-1
CASSLGHTNYEQYF
TGTGCCAGCAGCCTGGGGCACACTAACTACGAGCAGTACTTC
>TRBJ2-3|NA|few|TRBV27
CALQTGFLSTDTQYF
TGTGCTCTCCAGACAGGTTTTCTATCGACAGATACGCAGTATTTT
>TRBJ1-1|TRBD1|NA|TRBV29-1
CSVIGQGEENTEAFF
TGCAGCGTTATCGGACAGGGAGAGGAGAACACTGAAGCTTTCTTT
>TRBJ2-2|NA|few|TRBV4-1
CASSQVSAGGELFF
TGCGCCAGCAGCCAAGTCTCGGCTGGCGGGGAGCTGTTTTTT
>TRBJ1-2|TRBD1|few|TRBV18
CASSPFSDRDGYTF
TGTGCCAGCTCACCGTTTTCGGACAGGGATGGCTACACCTTC
>TRBJ1-1|NA|NA|TRBV7-8
CASSLGLTTMNTEAFF
TGTGCCAGCAGCTTAGGGTTGACCACCATGAACACTGAAGCTTTCTTT
>TRBJ2-1|TRBD1|few|TRBV24-1
CATSGWTGDYNEQFF
TGTGCCACCAGTGGGTGGACAGGGGACTACAATGAGCAGTTCTTC